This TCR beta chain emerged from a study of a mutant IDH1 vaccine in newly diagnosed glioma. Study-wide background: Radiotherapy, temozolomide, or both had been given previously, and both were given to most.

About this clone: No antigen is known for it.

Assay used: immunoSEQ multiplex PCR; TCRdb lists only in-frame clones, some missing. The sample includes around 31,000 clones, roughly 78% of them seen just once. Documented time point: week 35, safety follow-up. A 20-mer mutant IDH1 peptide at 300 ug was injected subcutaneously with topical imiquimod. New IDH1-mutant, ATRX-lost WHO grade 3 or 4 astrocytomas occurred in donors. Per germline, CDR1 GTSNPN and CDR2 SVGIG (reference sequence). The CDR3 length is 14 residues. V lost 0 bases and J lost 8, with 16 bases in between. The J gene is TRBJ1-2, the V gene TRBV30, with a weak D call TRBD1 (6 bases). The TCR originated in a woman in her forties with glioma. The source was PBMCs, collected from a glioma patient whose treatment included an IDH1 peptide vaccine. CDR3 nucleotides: TGTGCCTGGAGTGTAAATCAACAGGGAGGAGGCTACACCTTC. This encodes CAWSVNQQGGGYTF.